Reported below is one TCR beta chain. As yet, its antigen is unknown. Clones were read by immunoSEQ multiplex PCR, and TCRdb kept only the in-frame ones, dropping some. The table includes about 110,000 clones, around 90% detected once. The sample belongs to a study of siplizumab effects on memory and regulatory T cells. The V gene end was trimmed by 5 bases and the J gene end by 4 bases; junction bases not matched to a gene: 7. The germline V gene encodes CDR1 SGHTA and CDR2 FQGNSA. The CDR3 contains 14 residues. Study-wide findings and caveats: Some alloreactive sequences were traceable to unstimulated CD4+ memory cells, and siplizumab significantly reduced them. Most alloreactive clones went unmapped to unstimulated subsets; only a minor fraction mapped.

The clonotype was recovered from a human donor in good health. Specimen: Tregs sorted from blood. V usage is TRBV7-2 and J usage is TRBJ2-7; 8 nucleotides line up with TRBD2. The CDR3 is CASSPLTSVYEQYF. CDR3 in DNA: TGTGCCAGCAGCCCCTTGACTAGCGTGTACGAGCAGTACTTC.